The 29 T cell receptor beta chains given below trace back to one sample, sequenced in a study of regulatory T cells in long-lasting Graves disease. Arm-PCR of CDR3 regions with iRepertoire HTBI primers generated TCR beta libraries. MiXCR was run by TCRdb on the multiplex PCR reads, yielding one entry per CDR3 protein. The sample lists roughly 510,000 distinct CDR3 sequences, 15% to 20% seen once, with 12% in the top ten. Regarding time point: newly diagnosed GD, antithyroid drugs for less than 3 months. Extracted RNA from PBMCs served as the source of the TCR library. These records were also assigned to another study, of T cells in Graves' hyperthyroidism and ophthalmopathy.

The starting material was peripheral blood mononuclear cells (PBMCs), obtained at new diagnosis, from a patient treated with antithyroid drugs. These receptors were taken from a young man with Graves disease.

The genes are TRBV6-1 and TRBJ2-3; D ambiguous. Trimming left V 6 bases short and J 6 bases short, with 13 bases between. Per germline, CDR1 MNHNS and CDR2 SASEGT. The CDR3 is 13 residues long. This chain's CDR3 is CASSATGRDTQYF. The CDR3 bases are TGTGCCAGCAGCGCCACTGGACGGGATACGCAGTATTTT.

The V gene is TRBV12-3 or TRBV12-4, the J gene TRBJ2-1; a weak D match, TRBD2 (5 bases). V lost 10 bases and J 6 bases, leaving 16 bases between the germline ends. The CDR3 covers 13 residues. The CDR3 loop is CATRDGVGNEQFF. CDR3 bases: TGTGCCACCCGTGACGGGGTTGGCAATGAGCAGTTCTTC.

At least ten counts were recorded for this clonotype. This sequence joins TRBV28 and TRBJ2-4; D is ambiguous. This CDR3 is built from 13 residues. The germline V and J ends were trimmed by 8 bases and 0 bases, with 8 bases remaining between them. CDR1 and CDR2 (germline): MDHEN, SYDVKM. CDR3 sequence: CASAPVAKNIQYF. The CDR3 DNA reads as TGTGCCAGCGCCCCAGTAGCCAAAAACATTCAGTACTTC.

This clonotype was detected many times. The chain recombines TRBV7-9 with TRBJ2-7, with no clear D. Trimming took off 5 bases at V and 6 bases at J, with 8 bases between the two ends. Germline-derived CDR1 and CDR2 are SEHNR and FQNEAQ (reference sequence). CDR3 length equals 11 residues. CDR3 coding DNA: TGTGCCAGCAGCCCCCGGGTCGAGCAGTACTTC. Protein: CASSPRVEQYF.

This chain connects TRBV7-8 to TRBJ1-3, with D hard to call. The CDR3 is made up of 16 amino acids. The V gene's germline CDR1 is SGHVS and CDR2 FQNEAQ. Between the trimmed V and J ends, which lost 1 base and 3 bases, there was a span of 13 bases. CDR3 nucleotide sequence: TGTGCCAGCAGCTTAGGCCGCAGAAAAAGTGGAAACACCATATATTTT. Its protein product is CASSLGRRKSGNTIYF.

Regarding this clonotype: Being one base from a much bigger clone, this may be a read error. Since no conserved phenylalanine or tryptophan closes the CDR3, a read error is the likely cause. V is TRBV7-2 and J is TRBJ1-1, with D unclear. CDR3 size: 13 residues. The ends were cut back, 5 bases at V and 3 bases at J, with 10 bases in the middle. CDR1 is SGHTA and CDR2 is FQGNSA in the germline V gene. The CDR3 DNA is TGTGCCAGCAGCCTACAGCGGGACACTGAAGCTTTCTCT. It translates to CASSLQRDTEAFS.

This clonotype was detected only once. One junction end disagrees with the germline gene, perhaps due to a read error. V gene TRBV6-5 combines with J gene TRBJ1-2; D remains unclear. The CDR3 extends over 13 amino acids. The germline CDR1 and CDR2 sequences are MNHEY and SVGAGI. The CDR3 nucleotides read TGTGCCAGCAGTTATGCTCTGGGGTATGGCTTCACCTTC. Protein: CASSYALGYGFTF.

This clonotype has a count of ten or more. This chain links TRBV12-3 or TRBV12-4 with TRBJ2-7; D is undetermined. Trimming shortened V by 3 bases and J by 2 bases, and 11 bases separated the two germline ends. This CDR3 spans 14 amino acids. CDR3 region: CASSFEGEAYEQYF. In DNA, the CDR3 is TGTGCCAGCAGTTTTGAAGGAGAAGCCTACGAGCAGTACTTC.

J is TRBJ2-1 and V is TRBV6-1, with a tentative D call TRBD1 (5 bases). Per germline, CDR1 MNHNS and CDR2 SASEGT. V dropped 2 bases and J dropped 3 bases, with 8 bases sitting between them. The CDR3 consists of 14 residues. The CDR3: CASSEQGGYNEQFF. The DNA of the CDR3 is TGTGCCAGCAGTGAACAGGGTGGCTACAATGAGCAGTTCTTC.

The sample holds many counts of this clonotype. This chain connects TRBV6-1 to TRBJ2-7, with 12 positions matching TRBD2. The germline V gene has CDR1 MNHNS and CDR2 SASEGT. The CDR3 length is 15 residues. Unmatched junction bases numbered 3, after V lost 6 bases and J lost 0 bases. The CDR3 DNA reads as TGTGCCAGCAGGTCGACTAGCGGGAGCTCCTACGAGCAGTACTTC. This gives the protein CASRSTSGSSYEQYF.

This clonotype appeared a few times. The rearrangement uses TRBV5-1 and TRBJ2-2; D remains unclear. CDR3 length equals 14 residues. Trimming pared 4 bases from V and 6 bases from J, leaving 13 bases between. Germline CDR1 is SGHRS and CDR2 is YFSETQ. The CDR3 nucleotides are TGCGCCAGCAGCACCAACCCAGGACCCGGGGAGCTGTTTTTT. It encodes CASSTNPGPGELFF.

The CDR3: CASSLLPLGAGGPSATEQFF. DNA for the CDR3: TGTGCCAGCAGCCTTCTCCCCTTGGGAGCGGGAGGGCCGTCGGCCACTGAGCAGTTCTTC. This rearrangement joins TRBV27 to TRBJ2-1; 10 bases are a match to TRBD2. This CDR3 region has 20 residues. V lost 6 bases and J lost 9; bases outside the gene matches: 26. CDR1 is MNHEY and CDR2 is SMNVEV in the germline V gene (reference sequence).

In this sample, this clonotype turned up many times. The chain recombines TRBV12-3 or TRBV12-4 with TRBJ1-1; D may be TRBD1 (6 bases). V lost 8 bases and J 1 base, leaving 11 bases between the germline ends. The CDR3 sequence is 13 residues long. As DNA, the CDR3 is TGTGCCAGCGGGGGGGCATCGAACACTGAAGCTTTCTTT. Translated, it gives CASGGASNTEAFF.

This clonotype was seen many times. The chain combines TRBV28 with TRBJ2-7; perhaps D is TRBD1 or TRBD2 (5 bases each). V lost 6 bases and J 4 bases, leaving 16 bases between the germline ends. Germline values: CDR1 MDHEN, CDR2 SYDVKM. The CDR3 is 14 residues long. CDR3 bases: TGTGCCAGCAGCCTTGGAAGGGGAGTATACGAGCAGTACTTC. It translates to CASSLGRGVYEQYF. Complete variable domain (other parts from reference TRBV28 and TRBJ2-7): DVKVTQSSRYLVKRTGEKVFLECVQDMDHENMFWYRQDPGLGLRLIYFSYDVKMKEKGDIPEGYSVSREKKERFSLILESASTNQTSMYLCASSLGRGVYEQYFGPGTRLTVT.

The rearrangement links TRBV5-1 to TRBJ1-2; perhaps TRBD1 as D (5 bases). Trimming pared 0 bases from V and 3 bases from J, leaving 12 bases between. Germline values: CDR1 SGHRS, CDR2 YFSETQ. The CDR3 consists of 15 residues. Here the CDR3 DNA reads TGCGCCAGCAGCTTGGTAACGGGGCCATACTATGGCTACACCTTC. Protein sequence: CASSLVTGPYYGYTF.

The sample holds many counts of this clonotype. V is TRBV7-9 and J is TRBJ2-7; 12 bases map to TRBD2. Germline trimming cut 5 bases from V and 4 bases from J; bases unmatched to any gene: 9. Germline CDR1 SEHNR, CDR2 FQNEAQ (reference sequence). The CDR3 is made up of 16 amino acids. Here the CDR3 reads CASSPRTSGELYEQYF. For the CDR3, the DNA is TGTGCCAGCAGCCCCAGGACTAGCGGGGAGCTTTACGAGCAGTACTTC.

This clonotype was recorded many times. The DNA of the CDR3 is TGCGCCAGCAGCTGGGACTTGACTAGCACAGATACGCAGTATTTT. Translation: CASSWDLTSTDTQYF. The V call is TRBV5-1, the J call TRBJ2-3, with D possibly matching TRBD2 (6 bases). Germline V gene lookup returns CDR1 SGHRS and CDR2 YFSETQ. The CDR3 runs to 15 residues. V was trimmed by 3 bases and J by 0 bases, leaving 11 bases between them.

This clonotype was detected many times. The chain couples TRBV28 to TRBJ1-5; D is perhaps TRBD1 (5 bases). From germline, CDR1 is MDHEN and CDR2 SYDVKM. The CDR3 has 16 residues. The ends were cut back, 6 bases at V and 0 bases at J, with 15 bases in the middle. The DNA of the CDR3 is TGTGCCAGCAGACCGCCGGGGCTCTATAGCAATCAGCCCCAGCATTTT. Protein sequence: CASRPPGLYSNQPQHF.

This clonotype was seen ten or more times. This chain links TRBV6-1 with TRBJ2-3, with 9 bases fitting TRBD2. The V gene end was trimmed by 1 base and the J gene end by 5 bases; junction bases not matched to a gene: 7. Germline V gene sequence: CDR1 MNHNS, CDR2 SASEGT. This CDR3 spans 16 amino acids. CDR3 bases: TGTGCCAGCAGTGAAGAGGCTAGCGGGACGGTAGATACGCAGTATTTT. It translates to CASSEEASGTVDTQYF.

In its sample, this clonotype was seen many times. The chain joins TRBV30 to TRBJ2-1; D gene ambiguous. With 3 bases removed from V and 7 bases from J, the gap between germline ends came to 10 bases. Per the germline V gene, CDR1 is GTSNPN and CDR2 is SVGIG (reference sequence). The CDR3 contains 12 residues. The CDR3 protein is CAWRVGLNEQFF. The CDR3 bases are TGTGCCTGGAGAGTCGGTCTTAATGAGCAGTTCTTC.

This clonotype was found a few times. The CDR3 DNA is TGTGCCACCAGCAGAAACCTTACTAGGGCCCCTTACAGGGGGCGCGGGTACACTGAAGCTTTCTTT. Encoded protein: CATSRNLTRAPYRGRGYTEAFF. The chain employs TRBV15 and TRBJ1-1; 9 bases are shared with TRBD1. J lost 3 bases, V lost 2 bases, and 25 bases had no gene match. The CDR3 covers 22 residues. The germline CDR1 and CDR2 sequences are LNHNV and YYDKDF (reference sequence).

Details on this clonotype: A much larger clone lies a single base off, so this may be a read error. The rearrangement joins TRBV7-9 to TRBJ2-1, with D unclear. This CDR3 comprises 16 residues. Germline CDR1 reads SEHNR; CDR2 reads FQNEAQ (reference sequence). The CDR3 reads CTSSFAVTEHYNEQFF. CDR3 nucleotides: TGTACCAGCAGCTTTGCAGTTACGGAACACTACAATGAGCAGTTCTTC.

Comment on this clonotype: Since a far larger clone is one base different, this is likely a read error. The gene calls are TRBV28 and TRBJ2-3; 10 bases match TRBD1. This CDR3 is built from 15 residues. Germline CDR1 is MDHEN and CDR2 is SYDVKM. The V segment lost 4 bases and the J segment 4 bases; nucleotides outside the gene matches: 5. The CDR3 region is CASSSGQGSSDTQYF. Written as DNA, the CDR3 is TGTGCCAGCAGTTCGGGACAGGGGAGCTCAGATACGCAGTATTTT.

About this clonotype: Since a much larger clone is just one base distant, this may be a read error. The V and J genes are TRBV11-2 and TRBJ2-7; D might be TRBD1 (5 bases). This CDR3 comprises 14 residues. Germline loops: CDR1 SGHAT, CDR2 FQNNGV. The V gene lost 3 bases and the J gene lost 9 bases, with 18 bases spanning the gap. This CDR3 is CASSFPLQVVGQYF. The CDR3 DNA sequence: TGTGCCAGCAGCTTTCCCCTACAGGTAGTGGGGCAGTACTTC.

This clonotype was detected a few times. The chain combines TRBV20-1 with TRBJ2-2, with 9 bases identical to TRBD1. CDR1 is DFQATT, CDR2 SNEGSKA, per germline (reference sequence). V was pared by 1 base and J by 6 bases, with 9 bases of the junction left unmatched. CDR3 length equals 16 residues. The CDR3 protein is CSARARGQGFAGELFF. The CDR3 DNA reads as TGCAGTGCTAGAGCCAGGGGACAGGGATTTGCCGGGGAGCTGTTTTTT.

This clonotype was counted at least ten times. The CDR3 DNA reads TGCAGCGTTGAAGATAGGGGACAACACACCTTC. Translated: CSVEDRGQHTF. The rearrangement links TRBV29-1 to TRBJ1-2; D perhaps matches TRBD1 (6 bases). CDR3 length: 11 residues. V was shortened by 0 bases and J by 12 bases, with 11 bases between the two germline ends. Germline V CDR1 and CDR2: SQVTM, ANQGSEA. Variable domain in full (rest from reference TRBV29-1 and TRBJ1-2): SAVISQKPSRDICQRGTSLTIQCQVDSQVTMMFWYRQQPGQSLTLIATANQGSEATYESGFVIDKFPISRPNLTFSTLTVSNMSPEDSSIYLCSVEDRGQHTFGSGTRLTVV.

This rearrangement joins TRBV7-9 to TRBJ2-3; D is ambiguous. V lost 11 bases to trimming and J lost 3 bases, with 12 bases between them. This CDR3 is built from 12 residues. The germline V gene encodes CDR1 SEHNR and CDR2 FQNEAQ (reference sequence). As DNA, the CDR3 is TGTGCCGAGGCCGCCGGAACAGATACGCAGTATTTT. Translated: CAEAAGTDTQYF.

This clonotype was seen ten or more times. The rearrangement links TRBV18 to TRBJ1-2, with TRBD1 matching over 10 bases. There are 15 residues in the CDR3. V shed 3 bases, J shed 6 bases, and the junction held 7 bases outside the gene matches. Germline V gene data show CDR1 as KGHSH and CDR2 as LQKENI. CDR3 coding DNA: TGTGCCAGCTCACCGGCCGGGACAGGGGAGGATGGCTACACCTTC. Protein: CASSPAGTGEDGYTF.

V and J are TRBV4-2 and TRBJ2-1; D not certain. Germline loops: CDR1 LGHNA, CDR2 YNFKEQ. CDR3 size: 14 residues. Trimming pared 1 base from V and 5 bases from J, leaving 9 bases between. CDR3 region: CASSQGTTHNEQFF. CDR3 sequence (DNA): TGTGCCAGCAGCCAAGGCACTACCCACAATGAGCAGTTCTTC.